Below are 4 T cell receptor beta chains sequenced from a single sample in a study of shared clonotypes between healthy human individuals. TCRdb keeps only in-frame clones here, not all; method: immunoSEQ multiplex PCR. Of some 2.3 million clones listed, 85% to 95% were seen once; the top ten hold under 0.45%. Sample: naive CD4+ T cells from PBMCs. Subset described: CD45RA+ positively selected. These receptors were collected from a man between 18 and 35 years old in good health. Some clones in this sample may be carry-over from other donors' samples.

The chain's CDR3 is CASSSGRGRMIDPTRNSEAFF. The CDR3 region has the DNA TGTGCCAGTAGTAGCGGCAGGGGGCGCATGATTGACCCTACTCGGAATAGTGAAGCTTTCTTT. The V and J genes are TRBV19 and TRBJ1-1, with 8 positions matching TRBD1. J gave up 7 bases and V 4 bases, and 29 bases lay outside the gene matches. The CDR3 is made up of 21 amino acids. The germline V gene encodes CDR1 LNHDA and CDR2 SQIVND (reference sequence).

The chain links TRBV5-1 to TRBJ1-2; TRBD1 agrees at 9 bases. V shed 3 bases and J 2 bases; nucleotides not matched to a gene: 8. Germline CDR1 reads SGHRS; CDR2 reads YFSETQ. CDR3 length equals 16 residues. CDR3 protein: CASSYRGGQGNYGYTF. The CDR3 nucleotides read TGCGCCAGCAGCTACCGAGGAGGACAGGGGAACTATGGCTACACCTTC.

The rearrangement links TRBV10-3 to TRBJ1-1; 8 bases line up with TRBD1. Trimming removed 2 bases from V and 3 bases from J; junction bases left unmatched: 5. Germline-derived CDR1 and CDR2 are ENHRY and SYGVKD. This CDR3 has 15 amino acids. CDR3 in DNA: TGTGCCATCAGTGAGCCCGGACAGGGTCACACTGAAGCTTTCTTT. It yields the protein CAISEPGQGHTEAFF.

This chain links TRBV4-1 with TRBJ2-1; possibly TRBD1 or TRBD2 for D (5 bases each). Trimming stripped 1 base from V and 4 bases from J, with 11 bases between. Germline values: CDR1 MGHRA, CDR2 YSYEKL. The CDR3 length is 15 residues. The CDR3 DNA reads TGCGCCAGCAGCCAAGGTGGGGGAGTGTACAATGAGCAGTTCTTC. Its translation is CASSQGGGVYNEQFF.